A selection of T cell receptor beta chains follows, all from one sample in a study of T cell responses to AZD1222 COVID-19 vaccine. Generated by immunoSEQ multiplex PCR, the TCRdb table keeps only in-frame clones and is missing some. Here the sample spans 150,000 or so clones, 85% to 95% being singletons. The input for sequencing was peripheral blood, taken on day 0 of AZD1222 vaccination. These receptors came from an adult in good health. CDR3s include the opening cysteine and the closing phenylalanine or tryptophan. The order of the fields is V gene, clone size, J gene, D gene, CDR3 protein, CDR3 DNA. The D gene is left open where the match is weak. Size is stated for part of the rows, as once, few or many counts, or as a class when the clone is expanded.

>TRBV2|NA|TRBJ2-3|NA
CASSEIRTDTQYF
TGTGCCAGCAGTGAAATAAGAACAGATACGCAGTATTTT
>TRBV6-5|NA|TRBJ2-7|TRBD2
CASSSPRSSGAGEQYF
TGTGCCAGCAGTTCCCCTCGGTCTAGCGGGGCTGGCGAGCAGTACTTC
>TRBV6-5|NA|TRBJ1-1|TRBD1
CASSYGQGLNTEAFF
TGTGCCAGCAGTTACGGACAGGGGCTGAACACTGAAGCTTTCTTT
>TRBV30|NA|TRBJ1-2|NA
CAWSKNRVQGYTF
TGTGCCTGGAGTAAGAACAGGGTACAGGGCTACACCTTC
>TRBV18|NA|TRBJ2-1|TRBD1
CASSPGQGQYNEQFF
TGTGCCAGCTCACCGGGACAGGGGCAGTACAATGAGCAGTTCTTC
>TRBV5-4|NA|TRBJ2-7|TRBD2
CASSLPLAGGSGYEQYF
TGTGCCAGCAGCTTGCCGCTAGCGGGGGGCTCGGGTTACGAGCAGTACTTC
>TRBV27|once|TRBJ2-7|NA
CASSFTPSDEQYF
TGTGCCAGCAGTTTTACGCCTTCTGACGAGCAGTACTTC
>TRBV7-2|NA|TRBJ1-2|NA
CASSTGTGSHGRYTF
TGTGCCAGCAGTACTGGAACGGGTTCACATGGGCGCTACACCTTC
>TRBV18|NA|TRBJ1-2|TRBD1
CASSPGQGAYGYTF
TGTGCCAGCTCACCGGGACAGGGGGCGTATGGCTACACCTTC
>TRBV29-1|NA|TRBJ1-2|NA
CSGIRQDLGYGYTF
TGCAGCGGGATCAGACAGGATCTCGGTTATGGCTACACCTTC
>TRBV10-3|NA|TRBJ1-1|NA
CAISESSVGTAPLEPFF
TGTGCCATCAGTGAGTCTAGCGTCGGGACCGCTCCTCTGGAGCCTTTCTTT
>TRBV7-2|NA|TRBJ2-5|NA
CASSEGWGGALTQETQYF
TGTGCCAGCAGCGAGGGCTGGGGGGGGGCTTTAACCCAAGAGACCCAGTACTTC
>TRBV28|NA|TRBJ2-1|TRBD2
CASTLSGRNEQFF
TGTGCCAGCACCCTTAGCGGGAGAAATGAGCAGTTCTTC
>TRBV28|NA|TRBJ2-7|TRBD2
CASSRSGSRHYEQYF
TGTGCCAGCAGTCGTAGCGGGAGCCGCCATTACGAGCAGTACTTC
>TRBV2|NA|TRBJ1-2|NA
CASSGDGYTF
TGTGCCAGCAGTGGGGATGGCTACACCTTC
>TRBV7-9|NA|TRBJ1-5|NA
CASSPGIGIGPQHF
TGTGCCAGCAGCCCCGGGATCGGGATCGGGCCCCAGCATTTT
>TRBV7-2|NA|TRBJ1-1|NA
CASRGGNLNTEAFF
TGTGCCAGCAGGGGAGGCAACTTGAACACTGAAGCTTTCTTT
>TRBV6-5|NA|TRBJ2-1|NA
CASSYSSSSYNEQFF
TGTGCCAGCAGTTACTCGTCTAGCTCCTACAATGAGCAGTTCTTC
>TRBV11-2|NA|TRBJ2-1|NA
CASSSGYNEQFF
TGTGCCAGCAGCTCTGGATACAATGAGCAGTTCTTC
>TRBV5-1|NA|TRBJ1-2|NA
CASSRASAYNRDYTF
TGCGCCAGCAGCCGGGCCTCCGCCTACAATAGGGACTACACCTTC
>TRBV4-2|NA|TRBJ1-4|NA
CASSTGAANEKLFF
TGTGCCAGCAGCACGGGCGCGGCTAATGAAAAACTGTTTTTT
>TRBV4-1|NA|TRBJ1-2|NA
CASSQPGSRKNYGYTF
TGCGCCAGCAGCCAGCCGGGATCCCGGAAGAACTATGGCTACACCTTC
>TRBV7-3|NA|TRBJ2-1|TRBD2
CASSPGTSGTHSYNEQFF
TGTGCCAGCAGCCCGGGGACTAGCGGGACCCACTCCTACAATGAGCAGTTCTTC
>TRBV13|once|TRBJ2-5|NA
CASSLRASETQYF
TGTGCCAGCAGCTTAAGGGCGTCAGAGACCCAGTACTTC
>TRBV7-9|NA|TRBJ1-1|NA
CASSGNGFAFF
TGTGCCAGCAGCGGTAATGGGTTTGCTTTCTTT
>TRBV7-6|NA|TRBJ2-7|NA
CASSERYVSEQYF
TGTGCCAGCAGCGAGAGATATGTCAGCGAGCAGTACTTC
>TRBV5-4|once|TRBJ2-3|NA
CASTLGGGTDTQYF
TGTGCCAGCACGCTTGGCGGGGGCACAGATACGCAGTATTTT
>TRBV4-1|NA|TRBJ2-5|NA
CASSQDGEETQYF
TGCGCCAGCAGCCAAGATGGGGAAGAGACCCAGTACTTC
>TRBV7-2|NA|TRBJ2-5|TRBD2
CASSFFGGTSQETQYF
TGTGCCAGCAGCTTTTTCGGGGGGACTTCACAAGAGACCCAGTACTTC
>TRBV28|NA|TRBJ1-5|TRBD1
CASSFRQGANTHF
TGTGCCAGCAGTTTTAGGCAGGGGGCCAACACGCATTTT
>TRBV10-1|NA|TRBJ1-2|NA
CASNKPGPAPKGNYGYTF
TGCGCCAGCAACAAACCGGGACCCGCCCCGAAAGGTAACTATGGCTACACCTTC
>TRBV28|NA|TRBJ1-5|NA
CASSAGGADNQPQHF
TGTGCCAGCAGTGCGGGGGGGGCAGACAATCAGCCCCAGCATTTT
>TRBV10-2|NA|TRBJ1-2|NA
CASSDWGNYGYTF
TGCGCCAGCAGTGATTGGGGGAACTATGGCTACACCTTC
>TRBV18|NA|TRBJ2-7|TRBD1
CASSPGGTGYSLFYEQYF
TGTGCCAGCTCACCGGGGGGGACAGGGTACTCTCTTTTCTACGAGCAGTACTTC
>TRBV7-9|NA|TRBJ1-2|NA
CASSLVHGYTF
TGTGCCAGCAGCTTGGTTCATGGCTACACCTTC
>TRBV10-3|NA|TRBJ1-3|NA
CAISARSVGNTIYF
TGTGCCATCAGTGCCAGGTCGGTCGGAAACACCATATATTTT
>TRBV7-3|NA|TRBJ1-2|TRBD1
CASSPGQGYGYTF
TGTGCCAGCAGCCCGGGACAGGGGTATGGCTACACCTTC
>TRBV18|once|TRBJ1-1|TRBD1
CASSPGQGAAEAFF
TGTGCCAGCTCACCTGGACAGGGGGCCGCTGAAGCTTTCTTT
>TRBV7-9|NA|TRBJ1-1|NA
CASSLRGTNTEAFF
TGTGCCAGCAGCCTTAGGGGGACGAACACTGAAGCTTTCTTT
>TRBV7-2|NA|TRBJ1-4|NA
CASSLGGKGSEKLFF
TGTGCCAGCAGCTTAGGGGGCAAGGGCAGTGAAAAACTGTTTTTT
>TRBV29-1|NA|TRBJ1-1|TRBD1
CSVEEYRTGGHTEAFF
TGCAGCGTTGAAGAATACCGGACAGGGGGCCACACTGAAGCTTTCTTT